Listed here are 29 T cell receptor beta chains from one sample, sequenced in a study of T-cell reconstitution after alpha-beta-depleted transplantation in children. Preparation of the TCRbeta library was carried out with unique molecular identifiers. TCRdb independently ran MiXCR on the PCR reads; one entry per CDR3 protein. The sample includes around 400,000 distinct CDR3 sequences, 11% of them seen just once. The sequences come from PBMCs from the stem cell graft donor, collected from the stem cell graft. Receptors originate from a human donor who donated a stem cell graft to a child with acute myeloid leukemia.

This clonotype was seen a handful of times. The chain links TRBV5-6 to TRBJ2-2; 12 nucleotides agree with TRBD2. V gave up 4 bases and J gave up 4 bases; unmatched junction bases: 11. From germline, CDR1 is SGHDT and CDR2 YYEEEE. The CDR3 consists of 18 residues. Written as DNA, the CDR3 is TGTGCCAGCAGCGCCGAGACTAGCGGGGGAATGGGCACCGGGGAGCTGTTTTTT. It yields the protein CASSAETSGGMGTGELFF.

This clonotype was seen ten or more times. CDR3 sequence reads: CSARGRNRGNTIYF. The CDR3 region has the DNA TGCAGTGCTAGGGGAAGAAACCGAGGAAACACCATATATTTT. The chain joins TRBV20-1 to TRBJ1-3, with D uncertain. The V gene's germline CDR1 is DFQATT and CDR2 SNEGSKA (reference sequence). V lost 3 bases to trimming and J lost 4 bases, with 13 bases between them. The CDR3 contains 14 residues.

This clonotype was observed at least ten times. V is TRBV5-8 and J is TRBJ2-3; no firm D call. V was pared by 4 bases and J by 2 bases, with 11 bases between. CDR1 is SGHTS, CDR2 YDEGEE, per germline. There are 14 residues in the CDR3. This CDR3 reads CASSGSRTTDTQYF. The DNA of the CDR3 is TGTGCCAGCAGCGGATCGCGGACCACAGATACGCAGTATTTT.

There are a few counts of this clonotype. V usage is TRBV7-9 and J usage is TRBJ1-5, with 8 positions matching TRBD1. CDR1 and CDR2 (germline): SEHNR, FQNEAQ (reference sequence). This CDR3 spans 16 amino acids. Trimming cost V 4 bases and J 4 bases; bases outside gene matches: 9. The CDR3: CASSSLPDRENQPQHF. The CDR3 DNA reads as TGTGCCAGCAGCTCTCTACCGGACAGGGAAAATCAGCCCCAGCATTTT. The full variable domain, with the rest looked up from reference TRBV7-9 and TRBJ1-5, is DTGVSQNPRHKITKRGQNVTFRCDPISEHNRLYWYRQTLGQGPEFLTYFQNEAQLEKSRLLSDRFSAERPKGSFSTLEIQRTEQGDSAMYLCASSSLPDRENQPQHFGDGTRLSIL.

The chain carries TRBV12-3 or TRBV12-4 and TRBJ1-6; weak D call: TRBD1 (5 bases). Trimming removed 7 bases from V and 6 bases from J, with 16 bases in between. The CDR3 runs to 15 residues. CDR3 region: CASTPRGLFNSPLHF. The CDR3 nucleotides are TGTGCCAGCACCCCCCGGGGACTTTTTAATTCACCCCTCCACTTT.

This CDR3 reads CASSPQDSWYQETQYF. In nucleotides, the CDR3 is TGTGCCAGCAGCCCGCAGGACAGCTGGTACCAAGAGACCCAGTACTTC. This chain joins TRBV7-9 and TRBJ2-5; maybe TRBD1 (6 bases). The ends were cut back, 5 bases at V and 0 bases at J, with 16 bases in the middle. In germline, CDR1 is SEHNR, CDR2 FQNEAQ (reference sequence). This CDR3 contains 16 residues. Combining the CDR3 with reference TRBV7-9 and TRBJ2-5 gives the whole variable domain DTGVSQNPRHKITKRGQNVTFRCDPISEHNRLYWYRQTLGQGPEFLTYFQNEAQLEKSRLLSDRFSAERPKGSFSTLEIQRTEQGDSAMYLCASSPQDSWYQETQYFGPGTRLLVL.

This clonotype was detected only a few times. The chain employs TRBV20-1 and TRBJ2-1, with unresolved D. This CDR3 has 13 residues. CDR1 is DFQATT and CDR2 is SNEGSKA in the germline V gene (reference sequence). The V end was cut by 3 bases, the J end by 9 bases, with 15 bases between. CDR3 loop: CSASHLLSIEQFF. Here the CDR3 DNA reads TGCAGTGCTAGCCACCTGTTGAGTATTGAGCAGTTCTTC.

V usage is TRBV27 and J usage is TRBJ2-3; 12 nucleotides align to TRBD2. This CDR3 region has 15 residues. The ends lost 4 bases at V and 6 bases at J; junction bases unmatched: 5. Germline CDR1 and CDR2: MNHEY and SMNVEV (reference sequence). CDR3: CASSSSGRVGDTQYF. As DNA, the CDR3 is TGTGCCAGCAGTTCTAGCGGGAGGGTCGGTGATACGCAGTATTTT.

This clonotype was counted a few times. The chain couples TRBV12-3 or TRBV12-4 to TRBJ2-7, with D perhaps given as TRBD1 or TRBD2 (5 bases each). The CDR3 sequence is 13 residues long. V lost 5 bases, J lost 6 bases, and 14 bases lay in between. The CDR3 coding sequence is TGTGCCAGCAGTCTCCAGACCGGGGCCGAGCAGTACTTC. Its protein is CASSLQTGAEQYF.

A word on this clonotype: One end of the junction does not line up with germline, which may come from a read error. CDR3 DNA sequence: TGTGCCAGCACCCAAGATTCTGCAAATGAGCAGTTCTTC. Protein: CASTQDSANEQFF. The chain carries TRBV14 and TRBJ2-1; D unclear. This CDR3 region has 13 residues. CDR1 SGHDN and CDR2 FVKESK come from the germline V gene. The full variable domain, rest sourced from reference TRBV14 and TRBJ2-1, is EAGVTQFPSHSVIEKGQTVTLRCDPISGHDNLYWYRRVMGKEIKFLLHFVKESKQDESGMPNNRFLAERTGGTYSTLKVQPAELEDSGVYFCASTQDSANEQFFGPGTRLTVL.

The table lists this clonotype with many counts. The chain recombines TRBV29-1 with TRBJ1-1; D is possibly TRBD1 (5 bases). The germline V and J ends were trimmed by 5 bases and 5 bases, with 15 bases remaining between them. Germline CDR1 SQVTM, CDR2 ANQGSEA. This CDR3 has 13 amino acids. Here the CDR3 DNA reads TGCAGCGTTCTCACGGGGGGAGGAACTGAAGCTTTCTTT. This sequence encodes CSVLTGGGTEAFF.

The chain carries TRBV20-1 and TRBJ2-3; D remains unclear. V lost 3 bases, J lost 4 bases, and 11 bases lay in between. Germline lookup yields CDR1 DFQATT and CDR2 SNEGSKA (reference sequence). This CDR3 has 13 amino acids. The CDR3 sequence is CSARGLPADTQYF. CDR3 DNA: TGCAGTGCTAGGGGCCTGCCCGCAGATACGCAGTATTTT.

This clonotype has more than one count but fewer than ten. The chain has TRBV12-3 or TRBV12-4 and TRBJ2-6; D is perhaps TRBD1 (5 bases). CDR3 size: 15 residues. The germline V and J ends were trimmed by 5 bases and 3 bases, with 11 bases remaining between them. CDR3 nucleotides: TGTGCCAGCAGTCTGCAGGGTTATGGGGCCAACGTCCTGACTTTC. Its translation: CASSLQGYGANVLTF.

This clonotype was detected a few times. The rearrangement joins TRBV5-6 to TRBJ2-7, with no clear D. Deletions cut 2 bases from V and 7 bases from J, with 16 bases between. Germline V lookup: CDR1 SGHDT, CDR2 YYEEEE. The CDR3 contains 14 residues. Here the CDR3 reads CASSFLWRPLEQYF. The CDR3 nucleotides read TGTGCCAGCAGCTTCTTGTGGCGGCCCCTTGAGCAGTACTTC.

The V and J genes are TRBV5-1 and TRBJ2-3; D perhaps matches TRBD1 (7 bases). The germline CDR1 and CDR2 sequences are SGHRS and YFSETQ. CDR3 size: 14 residues. V dropped 4 bases and J dropped 5 bases, with 14 bases sitting between them. CDR3 coding DNA: TGCGCCAGCAGCGCGGGGACAGCCAAAGATACGCAGTATTTT. It encodes CASSAGTAKDTQYF. Supplemented by reference TRBV5-1 and TRBJ2-3, the full variable domain reads KAGVTQTPRYLIKTRGQQVTLSCSPISGHRSVSWYQQTPGQGLQFLFEYFSETQRNKGNFPGRFSGRQFSNSRSEMNVSTLELGDSALYLCASSAGTAKDTQYFGPGTRLTVL.

This clonotype occurred a few times. The chain links TRBV5-1 to TRBJ2-7; 14 bases match TRBD2. The CDR3 consists of 20 residues. The junction had 14 bases not matched to a gene; V was cut back by 0 bases and J by 3 bases. Germline V gene sequence: CDR1 SGHRS, CDR2 YFSETQ. This CDR3 is CASSLVRPGLAGERDYEQYF. CDR3 nucleotide sequence: TGCGCCAGCAGCTTGGTTCGGCCGGGACTAGCGGGAGAGAGGGACTACGAGCAGTACTTC.

This sequence joins TRBV4-1 and TRBJ1-5; 7 bases align to TRBD1. V dropped 2 bases and J dropped 6; count of bases not matched to a gene: 7. The CDR3 runs 15 residues. Germline V gene data show CDR1 as MGHRA and CDR2 as YSYEKL. The CDR3: CASSQLTGPSQPQHF. The CDR3 DNA is TGCGCCAGCAGCCAATTGACAGGGCCCAGTCAGCCCCAGCATTTT.

The chain has TRBV12-3 or TRBV12-4 and TRBJ2-1, with 8 bases fitting TRBD2. After removal of 1 base from V and 1 base from J, the junction contained 3 bases not matched to a gene. CDR3 length equals 16 residues. The CDR3 DNA reads as TGTGCCAGCAGTTTAGGACTAGCGCCATCCTACAATGAGCAGTTCTTC. Amino acid sequence: CASSLGLAPSYNEQFF.

This chain joins TRBV4-2 and TRBJ2-7; no reliable D call. The V and J ends lost 9 bases and 1 base respectively, with 16 bases between them. The CDR3 covers 14 residues. CDR1 and CDR2 (germline): LGHNA, YNFKEQ. The CDR3 sequence: CARGPGRLSYEQYF. CDR3 coding DNA: TGTGCCAGGGGCCCCGGGCGCCTTTCCTACGAGCAGTACTTC.

Many counts were recorded for this clonotype. The chain has TRBV12-3 or TRBV12-4 and TRBJ1-2; D is unresolved. CDR3 length: 12 amino acids. V was pared by 1 base and J by 8 bases, with 8 bases between. The chain's CDR3 is CASSLGAGGYTF. CDR3 sequence (DNA): TGTGCCAGCAGTTTAGGGGCGGGCGGCTACACCTTC.

The chain joins TRBV5-6 to TRBJ1-4, with 8 bases aligning to TRBD1. From germline, CDR1 is SGHDT and CDR2 YYEEEE. V dropped 4 bases and J dropped 6; count of bases not matched to a gene: 5. The CDR3 extends over 14 amino acids. The CDR3 DNA reads TGTGCCAGCAGCGCGGACAGGGCGGATGAAAAACTGTTTTTT. It encodes CASSADRADEKLFF.

In its sample, this clonotype was seen many times. This rearrangement joins TRBV4-3 to TRBJ2-1, with 13 nucleotides matching TRBD2. In germline, CDR1 is LGHNA, CDR2 YSLEER. The CDR3 runs 17 residues. Unmatched junction bases numbered 8, after V lost 0 bases and J lost 9 bases. DNA of the CDR3: TGCGCCAGCAGCCAAGATCAACTAGCGGGAGGGCCGATTGAGCAGTTCTTC. Translation: CASSQDQLAGGPIEQFF.

This clonotype was counted only a few times. The rearrangement links TRBV25-1 to TRBJ2-7; 12 nucleotides agree with TRBD2. Germline lookup yields CDR1 MGHDK and CDR2 SYGVNS. V trimming: 5 bases; J trimming: 2 bases; junction bases outside the gene matches: 4. This CDR3 has 15 residues. The CDR3 DNA reads as TGTGCCAGCAGTACGACTAGCGGGAGTCCCTACGAGCAGTACTTC. The encoded protein is CASSTTSGSPYEQYF.

A few counts support this clonotype. The V gene is TRBV27, the J gene TRBJ2-7, with 8 bases that match TRBD2. The CDR3 is 14 residues long. J lost 2 bases, V lost 1 base, and 1 base had no gene match. The germline gives CDR1 MNHEY, CDR2 SMNVEV (reference sequence). The CDR3, as DNA: TGTGCCAGCAGTTTATACGGGGGGGCCTACGAGCAGTACGTC. Its protein is CASSLYGGAYEQYV.

This rearrangement joins TRBV9 to TRBJ2-7; D ambiguous. The CDR3 totals 13 residues. Germline CDR1 SGDLS, CDR2 YYNGEE. Trimming shortened V by 1 base and J by 8 bases, and 13 bases separated the two germline ends. The CDR3 bases are TGTGCCAGCAGCGTAAGGCATGGGGAAAAGCAGTACTTC. Translated, it gives CASSVRHGEKQYF.

Only a few counts were recorded for this clonotype. The chain is built from TRBV5-6 and TRBJ2-3; D is uncertain. V lost 6 bases, J lost 0 bases, and 14 bases lay in between. CDR1 and CDR2 from the germline V gene are SGHDT and YYEEEE. The CDR3 consists of 15 residues. This CDR3 is CASKVLETSTDTQYF. The CDR3 DNA reads TGTGCCAGCAAGGTTCTCGAAACTAGCACAGATACGCAGTATTTT. The full variable domain, completed using reference TRBV5-6 and TRBJ2-3, is DAGVTQSPTHLIKTRGQQVTLRCSPKSGHDTVSWYQQALGQGPQFIFQYYEEEERQRGNFPDRFSGHQFPNYSSELNVNALLLGDSALYLCASKVLETSTDTQYFGPGTRLTVL.

This clonotype was counted only a few times. The genes are TRBV6-1 and TRBJ2-1, with 8 bases matching TRBD1. The ends lost 4 bases at V and 5 bases at J; junction bases unmatched: 4. The CDR3 extends over 14 amino acids. The V gene's germline CDR1 is MNHNS and CDR2 SASEGT. CDR3 sequence (DNA): TGTGCCAGCAGTGCCAGGGGGCCGCACAATGAGCAGTTCTTC. Its protein is CASSARGPHNEQFF.

This clonotype showed up just a few times. This chain joins TRBV11-2 and TRBJ2-6; a weak D match, TRBD2 (5 bases). The germline V and J ends were trimmed by 1 base and 0 bases, with 13 bases remaining between them. Germline lookup yields CDR1 SGHAT and CDR2 FQNNGV. The CDR3 spans 18 residues. In DNA form, the CDR3 reads TGTGCCAGCAGCTTAGGGACTTCTAAGAGCTCTGGGGCCAACGTCCTGACTTTC. Amino acid sequence: CASSLGTSKSSGANVLTF.

The table lists this clonotype with a few counts. The rearrangement uses TRBV9 and TRBJ2-2; TRBD2 agrees at 10 bases. Trimming at V came to 3 bases and at J to 2 bases, leaving 4 bases not matched to a gene. The germline CDR1 and CDR2 sequences are SGDLS and YYNGEE. The CDR3 contains 16 residues. CDR3 DNA sequence: TGTGCCAGCAGCGAGCTAGCGGGAGTTAACACCGGGGAGCTGTTTTTT. Its translation: CASSELAGVNTGELFF.